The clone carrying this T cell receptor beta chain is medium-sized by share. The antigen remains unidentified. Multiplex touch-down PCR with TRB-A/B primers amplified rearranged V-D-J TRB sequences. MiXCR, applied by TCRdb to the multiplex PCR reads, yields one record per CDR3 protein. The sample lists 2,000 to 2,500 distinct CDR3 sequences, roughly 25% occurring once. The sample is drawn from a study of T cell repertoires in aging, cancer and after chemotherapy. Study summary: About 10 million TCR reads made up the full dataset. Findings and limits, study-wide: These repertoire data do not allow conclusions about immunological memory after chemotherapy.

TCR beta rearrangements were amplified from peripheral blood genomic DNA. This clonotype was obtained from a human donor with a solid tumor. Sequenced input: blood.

Here the CDR3 DNA reads TGTGCCAGCAGCCAAGAGACTAGCGGGAGGGCGGCCGAGCAGTACGTC. Translated, it gives CASSQETSGRAAEQYV. V is TRBV4-2 and J is TRBJ2-7, with TRBD2 matching 14 bases. Per germline, CDR1 LGHNA and CDR2 YNFKEQ. The CDR3 spans 16 residues. Trimming removed 0 bases from V and 6 bases from J; junction bases left unmatched: 4.